Sequencing of this T cell receptor (beta chain) was carried out in a study of naive and memory T cell subsets. General observations from the study: Naive and memory subsets had different power law exponents for TCR abundance. Especially in CD8 cells, naive repertoires contained a few larger clonotypes, possibly CD45RA-re-expressing memory cells.

This clonotype was counted only a few times. The antigen remains unidentified. The length of the CDR3 is 17 residues. Germline lookup yields CDR1 KGHDR and CDR2 SFDVKD. With V trimmed by 5 bases and J by 0 bases, 8 bases remained unmatched. The beta constant-region primer was an equimolar mix of two oligonucleotides covering TRBC1 and TRBC2. Four rounds of PCR amplified the ligated cDNA using nested alpha and beta constant-region primers plus SP2. MiXCR was run by TCRdb on the UMI-ligation and nested PCR reads, yielding one entry per CDR3 protein. The sample consists of around 93,000 distinct CDR3 sequences, approximately 10% of them appearing once.

The source is a human donor in good health. Sequencing input: naive CD4+ T cells from blood. The V and J genes are TRBV24-1 and TRBJ2-1, with 8 bases identical to TRBD2. Here the CDR3 DNA reads TGTGCCACCAGTGGTTCCGGGGGGGGAAGCTCCTACAATGAGCAGTTCTTC. This translates into CATSGSGGGSSYNEQFF.